These 26 T cell receptor beta chains were all obtained from the same sample, sequenced in a study of vaccination effects on CD4 cells after COVID-19. These receptors have no known antigen. Repertoires were generated with immunoSEQ multiplex PCR, while TCRdb's copy carries only in-frame clones and drops some. The table records more than 60,000 clones, over 70% of them present only once. Once cultured for approximately eleven days, the cells underwent separation to obtain CD4+ T cells. Participants were vaccinated with two doses of either the BNT162b2 or mRNA-1273 vaccine. This sample comprised CD4+ T cells from PBMCs cultured without peptide, obtained after COVID-19 vaccination. These receptors came from a human donor who received a COVID-19 vaccine.

The chain is built from TRBV7-9 and TRBJ2-4, with 9 bases lining up with TRBD1. The germline CDR1 and CDR2 sequences are SEHNR and FQNEAQ (reference sequence). V was pared by 5 bases and J by 9 bases, with 5 bases of the junction left unmatched. The CDR3 sequence is 13 residues long. The CDR3 DNA is TGTGCCAGCAGCATGGGACAGGGATTCATTCAGTACTTC. This encodes CASSMGQGFIQYF.

This sequence joins TRBV4-1 and TRBJ2-5; D unresolved. Trimming removed 0 bases from V and 2 bases from J, with 7 bases in between. This CDR3 is built from 14 residues. The V gene's germline CDR1 is MGHRA and CDR2 YSYEKL. For the CDR3, the DNA is TGCGCCAGCAGCCAAGAACAGTCACAAGAGACCCAGTACTTC. Translation: CASSQEQSQETQYF.

V and J are TRBV19 and TRBJ2-3; TRBD2 matches 7 bases. The CDR3 runs to 13 residues. Looked up from germline, CDR1 is LNHDA and CDR2 is SQIVND (reference sequence). Germline trimming cut 8 bases from V and 1 base from J; bases unmatched to any gene: 3. CDR3 coding DNA: TGTGCCAGTGGGGCGGGGGGCACAGATACGCAGTATTTT. Protein sequence: CASGAGGTDTQYF.

This clone has only a few counts. The chain combines TRBV28 with TRBJ2-1; the D is unclear. The ends were cut back, 8 bases at V and 12 bases at J, with 14 bases in the middle. Per germline, CDR1 MDHEN and CDR2 SYDVKM. This CDR3 has 11 amino acids. Written as DNA, the CDR3 is TGTGCCAGCGGCGACTCGCAAGGGCAGTTCTTC. Amino acid sequence: CASGDSQGQFF.

This clone occurred a few times. This rearrangement joins TRBV2 to TRBJ1-1; D not resolved. The CDR3 loop spans 13 amino acids. V was pared by 4 bases and J by 0 bases, with 6 bases between. Germline V lookup: CDR1 SNHLY, CDR2 FYNNEI. The CDR3 DNA sequence: TGTGCCAGCAGTGGGACTTTGAACACTGAAGCTTTCTTT. It yields the protein CASSGTLNTEAFF.

This clone was seen a handful of times. The rearrangement links TRBV7-9 to TRBJ1-2; D remains unclear. This CDR3 is 14 amino acids long. V lost 1 base, J lost 8 bases, and 14 bases lay in between. Germline V gives CDR1 SEHNR, CDR2 FQNEAQ (reference sequence). The CDR3 here is CASSLGRRQGGYTF. As DNA, the CDR3 is TGTGCCAGCAGCTTAGGACGGAGGCAAGGGGGCTACACCTTC.

The chain couples TRBV18 to TRBJ2-7; no reliable D call. From germline, CDR1 is KGHSH and CDR2 LQKENI. V lost 6 bases and J lost 5, with 14 bases in between. The CDR3 is made up of 13 amino acids. The CDR3 DNA reads TGTGCCAGCTCGCCAAGGATGTTCGACGAGCAGTACGTC. Translation: CASSPRMFDEQYV.

DNA for the CDR3: TGTGCCAGCAGCGTAGGGTTGCCCCAGCGGGGGCTCACAGATACGCAGTATTTT. It encodes CASSVGLPQRGLTDTQYF. V and J are TRBV9 and TRBJ2-3; 8 bases are shared with TRBD2. The CDR3 totals 18 residues. The germline V gene has CDR1 SGDLS and CDR2 YYNGEE. Trimming removed 0 bases from V and 2 bases from J; junction bases left unmatched: 11.

The chain has TRBV7-6 and TRBJ1-3; D not resolved. Germline V gene lookup returns CDR1 SGHVS and CDR2 FNYEAQ. V was clipped by 0 bases and J by 7 bases, with 10 bases between them. The CDR3 has 14 residues. The CDR3 DNA sequence: TGTGCCAGCAGCTTAGCACCCTTAGGGAACACCATATATTTT. Amino acids: CASSLAPLGNTIYF.

This chain connects TRBV7-3 to TRBJ2-5; D possibly corresponds to TRBD1 (5 bases). V lost 3 bases to trimming and J lost 5 bases, with 16 bases between them. CDR1 and CDR2 (germline): SGHTA, FQGTGA. The CDR3 has 15 residues. The CDR3: CASSFQGTVVETQYF. CDR3 coding DNA: TGTGCCAGCAGCTTTCAGGGAACGGTAGTGGAGACCCAGTACTTC.

The chain recombines TRBV6-2 or TRBV6-3 with TRBJ1-5, with no clear D. Germline V lookup: CDR1 MNHEY, CDR2 SVGEGT. CDR3 size: 16 residues. Trimming stripped 2 bases from V and 0 bases from J, with 11 bases between. This chain's CDR3 is CASSYAAESSNQPQHF. The CDR3 region has the DNA TGTGCCAGCAGTTACGCGGCGGAAAGTAGCAATCAGCCCCAGCATTTT.

This clone was recorded a few times. The gene calls are TRBV5-4 and TRBJ1-1; D may be TRBD1 (5 bases). CDR3 size: 14 residues. Germline V gives CDR1 SGHNT, CDR2 YYREEE (reference sequence). Trimming removed 2 bases from V and 0 bases from J, with 8 bases in between. CDR3 protein: CASSFGGMNTEAFF. CDR3 coding DNA: TGTGCCAGCAGCTTCGGGGGTATGAACACTGAAGCTTTCTTT.

In this sample, this clone turned up a few times. The genes are TRBV6-5 and TRBJ1-2; 9 nucleotides line up with TRBD1. Trimming removed 6 bases from V and 3 bases from J; junction bases left unmatched: 2. CDR3 length: 13 amino acids. The germline gives CDR1 MNHEY, CDR2 SVGAGI. The CDR3 nucleotides are TGTGCCAGCAGACAGGGGGCTTACTATGGCTACACCTTC. Encoded protein: CASRQGAYYGYTF.

This rearrangement joins TRBV7-2 to TRBJ2-3; 15 positions match TRBD2. Germline lookup yields CDR1 SGHTA and CDR2 FQGNSA. The trim removed 2 bases at V and 8 bases at J, leaving 5 bases unmatched. This CDR3 has 16 residues. The CDR3 loop is CASSLWTSGGAGTQYF. Here the CDR3 DNA reads TGTGCCAGCAGCTTATGGACTAGCGGGGGGGCGGGTACGCAGTATTTT.

This clone was observed a single time. The chain uses TRBV7-2 and TRBJ1-1; D remains ambiguous. Trimming pared 2 bases from V and 1 base from J, leaving 8 bases between. Germline lookup yields CDR1 SGHTA and CDR2 FQGNSA. This CDR3 spans 14 amino acids. CDR3 loop: CASSLYTGNTEAFF. The CDR3 coding sequence is TGTGCCAGCAGCTTATATACGGGGAACACTGAAGCTTTCTTT.

The chain links TRBV7-2 to TRBJ2-2, with TRBD1 matching over 8 bases. The CDR3 spans 15 residues. The ends lost 2 bases at V and 5 bases at J; junction bases unmatched: 4. Germline values: CDR1 SGHTA, CDR2 FQGNSA. CDR3 in DNA: TGTGCCAGCAGCTTAAACAGGGGGTTAACCGGGGAGCTGTTTTTT. Translation: CASSLNRGLTGELFF.

CDR3: CSVPAATGTTSTDTQYF. In nucleotides, the CDR3 is TGCAGCGTTCCAGCAGCAACAGGGACAACTAGCACAGATACGCAGTATTTT. The chain employs TRBV29-1 and TRBJ2-3, with D tentatively TRBD1 (6 bases). CDR1 and CDR2 (germline): SQVTM, ANQGSEA. The CDR3 runs to 17 residues. V dropped 5 bases and J dropped 0 bases, with 21 bases sitting between them.

The chain is built from TRBV3-1 (or the pseudogene TRBV3-2) and TRBJ2-3, with TRBD1 matching over 7 bases. V shed 6 bases, J shed 6 bases, and the junction held 6 bases outside the gene matches. The CDR3 runs to 13 residues. Germline lookup yields CDR1 LGHDT and CDR2 YNNKEL (reference sequence). The CDR3 is CASRAQGRDTQYF. The CDR3, as DNA: TGTGCCAGCAGGGCACAGGGGCGGGATACGCAGTATTTT.

The CDR3 reads CASRTAGANVLTF. CDR3 bases: TGTGCCAGCAGAACGGCTGGGGCCAACGTCCTGACTTTC. The chain couples TRBV12-3 or TRBV12-4 to TRBJ2-6; D is undetermined. Trimming stripped 6 bases from V and 2 bases from J, with 5 bases between. This CDR3 contains 13 residues.

The genes are TRBV10-2 and TRBJ1-5; D may be TRBD1 (5 bases). The germline V and J ends were trimmed by 0 bases and 12 bases, with 15 bases remaining between them. CDR1 WSHSY and CDR2 SAAADI come from the germline V gene. The CDR3 loop spans 14 amino acids. CDR3 amino acids: CASSESMGPRIQHF. The CDR3 DNA follows: TGCGCCAGCAGTGAGTCGATGGGGCCAAGGATCCAGCATTTT.

The V call is TRBV18, the J call TRBJ2-5, with TRBD1 matching over 11 bases. CDR3 length: 16 amino acids. Per germline, CDR1 KGHSH and CDR2 LQKENI. Trimming removed 4 bases from V and 1 base from J; junction bases left unmatched: 5. The CDR3 bases are TGTGCCAGCTCACTTTGGACAGGGGGCGGCCAAGAGACCCAGTACTTC. Translated, it gives CASSLWTGGGQETQYF.

The chain employs TRBV5-1 and TRBJ1-2; TRBD1 matches 8 bases. V lost 4 bases and J lost 2; bases outside the gene matches: 7. Germline V CDR1 and CDR2: SGHRS, YFSETQ. The CDR3 extends over 15 amino acids. The CDR3 region has the DNA TGCGCCAGCAGCCCTTGGACAGGGAGCAACTATGGCTACACCTTC. This encodes CASSPWTGSNYGYTF.

Turning to this clone: Its ends do not fully match the called genes, so a read error is possible. The CDR3 region is CASSGTGPF. CDR3 bases: TGTGCCAGCAGCGGGACAGGCCCCTTT. J is TRBJ1-1 and V is TRBV9, with 7 bases identical to TRBD1. There are 9 residues in the CDR3. Germline CDR1 SGDLS, CDR2 YYNGEE.

This rearrangement joins TRBV29-1 to TRBJ2-5; 8 positions match TRBD1. Germline CDR1 SQVTM, CDR2 ANQGSEA. J lost 1 base, V lost 6 bases, and 13 bases had no gene match. This CDR3 is built from 16 residues. The CDR3 loop reads CSVDGQGRELQETQYF. DNA of the CDR3: TGCAGCGTCGACGGACAGGGCAGGGAGCTCCAAGAGACCCAGTACTTC.

This clone was observed a handful of times. The chain has TRBV19 and TRBJ1-5, with D tentatively TRBD1 (6 bases). CDR1 and CDR2 (germline): LNHDA, SQIVND (reference sequence). This CDR3 contains 13 residues. V lost 7 bases, J lost 7 bases, and 14 bases lay in between. The CDR3 DNA reads as TGTGCCAGTACTCTGGGGGCGGGACAGCCCCAGCATTTT. It translates to CASTLGAGQPQHF.

The chain couples TRBV25-1 to TRBJ2-5; tentatively, D is TRBD2 (5 bases). There are 16 residues in the CDR3. V dropped 7 bases and J dropped 2 bases, with 20 bases sitting between them. Looked up from germline, CDR1 is MGHDK and CDR2 is SYGVNS. CDR3 loop: CASNAVVGRGQETQYF. DNA of the CDR3: TGTGCCAGCAATGCTGTGGTAGGGAGAGGGCAAGAGACCCAGTACTTC.